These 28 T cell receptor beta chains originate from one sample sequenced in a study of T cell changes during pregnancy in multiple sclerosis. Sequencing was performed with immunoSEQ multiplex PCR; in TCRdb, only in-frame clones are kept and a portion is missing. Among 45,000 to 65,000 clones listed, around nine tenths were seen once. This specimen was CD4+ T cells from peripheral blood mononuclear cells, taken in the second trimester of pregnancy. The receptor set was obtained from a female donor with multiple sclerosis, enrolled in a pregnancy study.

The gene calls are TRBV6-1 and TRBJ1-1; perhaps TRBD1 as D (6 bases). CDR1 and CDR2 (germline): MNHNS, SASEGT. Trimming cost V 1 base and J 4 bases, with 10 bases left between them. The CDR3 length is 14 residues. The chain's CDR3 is CASSEEQGITEAFF. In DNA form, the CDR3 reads TGTGCCAGCAGTGAAGAGCAGGGGATCACTGAAGCTTTCTTT.

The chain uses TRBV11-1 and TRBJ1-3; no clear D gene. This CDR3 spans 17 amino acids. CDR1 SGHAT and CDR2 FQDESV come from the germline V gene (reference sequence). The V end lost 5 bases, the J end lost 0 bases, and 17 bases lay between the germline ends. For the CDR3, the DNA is TGTGCCAGCAGCCAGCGCGGCCCGAGTAGCTCTGGAAACACCATATATTTT. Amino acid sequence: CASSQRGPSSSGNTIYF.

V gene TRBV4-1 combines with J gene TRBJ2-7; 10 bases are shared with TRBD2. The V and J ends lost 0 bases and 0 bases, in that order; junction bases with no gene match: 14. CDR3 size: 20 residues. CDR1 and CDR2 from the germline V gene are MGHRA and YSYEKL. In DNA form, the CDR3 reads TGCGCCAGCAGCCAAGAGGCGGGAACTAGCGGGACTATCTCCTCCTACGAGCAGTACTTC. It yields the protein CASSQEAGTSGTISSYEQYF.

The CDR3 region is CASIGAETQYF. The CDR3, as DNA: TGTGCCAGCATTGGGGCGGAGACCCAGTACTTC. The rearrangement uses TRBV6-5 and TRBJ2-5, with a weak D call TRBD1 (5 bases). Between the trimmed V and J ends, which lost 7 bases and 5 bases, there was a span of 8 bases. Germline CDR1 MNHEY, CDR2 SVGAGI. The CDR3 spans 11 residues.

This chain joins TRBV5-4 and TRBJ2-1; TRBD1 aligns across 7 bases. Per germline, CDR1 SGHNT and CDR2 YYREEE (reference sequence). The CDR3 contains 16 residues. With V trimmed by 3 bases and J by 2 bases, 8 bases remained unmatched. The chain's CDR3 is CASSSPGTDPYNEQFF. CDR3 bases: TGTGCCAGCAGCTCCCCCGGGACAGACCCCTACAATGAGCAGTTCTTC.

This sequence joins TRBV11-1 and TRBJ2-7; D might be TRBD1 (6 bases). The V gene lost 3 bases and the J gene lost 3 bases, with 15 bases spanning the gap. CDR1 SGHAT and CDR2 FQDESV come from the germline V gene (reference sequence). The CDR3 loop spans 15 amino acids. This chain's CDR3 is CASSLGDKRVYEQYF. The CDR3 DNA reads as TGTGCCAGCAGCTTGGGGGACAAGAGAGTCTACGAGCAGTACTTC.

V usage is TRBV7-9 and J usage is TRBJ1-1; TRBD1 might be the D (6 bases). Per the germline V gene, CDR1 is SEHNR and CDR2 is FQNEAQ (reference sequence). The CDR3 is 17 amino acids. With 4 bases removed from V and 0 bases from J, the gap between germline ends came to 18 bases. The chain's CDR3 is CASSSRGKGELNTEAFF. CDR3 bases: TGTGCCAGCAGCTCCCGGGGAAAGGGGGAGCTGAACACTGAAGCTTTCTTT.

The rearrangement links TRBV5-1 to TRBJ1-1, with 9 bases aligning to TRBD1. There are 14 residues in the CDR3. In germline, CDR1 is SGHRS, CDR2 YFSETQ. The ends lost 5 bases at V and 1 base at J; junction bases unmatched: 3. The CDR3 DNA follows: TGCGCCAGCAGGGGACAGGGAACGAACACTGAAGCTTTCTTT. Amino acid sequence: CASRGQGTNTEAFF.

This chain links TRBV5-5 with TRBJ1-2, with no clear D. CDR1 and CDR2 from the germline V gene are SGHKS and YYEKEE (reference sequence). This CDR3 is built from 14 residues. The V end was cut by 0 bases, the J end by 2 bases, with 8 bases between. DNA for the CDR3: TGTGCCAGCAGCTTGGCCTGGCAGAACTATGGCTACACCTTC. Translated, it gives CASSLAWQNYGYTF.

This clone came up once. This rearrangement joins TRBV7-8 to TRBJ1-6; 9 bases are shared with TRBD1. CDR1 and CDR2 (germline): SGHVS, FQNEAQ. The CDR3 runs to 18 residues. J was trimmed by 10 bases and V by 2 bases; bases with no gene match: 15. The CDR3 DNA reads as TGTGCCAGCAGCTTATGGTTCCCCGGGACAGGGAGAGGCTCACCCCTCCACTTT. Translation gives CASSLWFPGTGRGSPLHF. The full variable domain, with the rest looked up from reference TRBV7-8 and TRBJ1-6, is GAGVSQSPRYKVAKRGQDVALRCDPISGHVSLFWYQQALGQGPEFLTYFQNEAQLDKSGLPSDRFFAERPEGSVSTLKIQRTQQEDSAVYLCASSLWFPGTGRGSPLHFGNGTRLTVT.

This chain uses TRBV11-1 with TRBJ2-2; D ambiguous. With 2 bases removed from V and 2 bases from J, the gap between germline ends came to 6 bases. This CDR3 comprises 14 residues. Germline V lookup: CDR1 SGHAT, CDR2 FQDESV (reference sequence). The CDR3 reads CASSLSLNTGELFF. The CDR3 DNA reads TGTGCCAGCAGCTTATCCCTAAACACCGGGGAGCTGTTTTTT. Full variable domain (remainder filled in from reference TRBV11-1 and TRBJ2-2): EAEVAQSPRYKITEKSQAVAFWCDPISGHATLYWYRQILGQGPELLVQFQDESVVDDSQLPKDRFSAERLKGVDSTLKIQPAELGDSAMYLCASSLSLNTGELFFGEGSRLTVL.

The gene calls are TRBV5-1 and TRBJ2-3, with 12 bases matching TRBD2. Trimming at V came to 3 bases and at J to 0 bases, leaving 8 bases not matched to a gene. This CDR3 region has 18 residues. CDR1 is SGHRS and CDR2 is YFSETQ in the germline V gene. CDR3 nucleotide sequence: TGCGCCAGCAGCTACGGACTAGCGGGGAGTACTAGCACAGATACGCAGTATTTT. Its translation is CASSYGLAGSTSTDTQYF.

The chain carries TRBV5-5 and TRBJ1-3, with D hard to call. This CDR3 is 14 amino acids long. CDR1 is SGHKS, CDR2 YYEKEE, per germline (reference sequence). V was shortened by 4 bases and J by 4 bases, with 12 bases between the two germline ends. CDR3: CASSLDPAGNTIYF. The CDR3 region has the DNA TGTGCCAGCAGCCTGGATCCCGCGGGAAACACCATATATTTT.

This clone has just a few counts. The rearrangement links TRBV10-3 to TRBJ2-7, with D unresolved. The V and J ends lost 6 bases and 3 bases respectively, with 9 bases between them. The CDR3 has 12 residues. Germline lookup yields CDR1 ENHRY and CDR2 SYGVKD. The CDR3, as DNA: TGTGCCATCAGGGGCGATGACTACGAGCAGTACTTC. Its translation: CAIRGDDYEQYF.

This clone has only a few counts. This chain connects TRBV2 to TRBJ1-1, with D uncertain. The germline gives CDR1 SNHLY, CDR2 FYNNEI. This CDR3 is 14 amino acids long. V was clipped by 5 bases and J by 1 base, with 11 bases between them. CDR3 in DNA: TGTGCCAGCAGTAGACAAAAAGGGAACACTGAAGCTTTCTTT. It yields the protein CASSRQKGNTEAFF.

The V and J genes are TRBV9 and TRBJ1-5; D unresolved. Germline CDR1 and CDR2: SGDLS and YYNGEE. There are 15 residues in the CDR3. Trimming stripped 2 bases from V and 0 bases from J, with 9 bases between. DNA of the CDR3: TGTGCCAGCAGCGTTCACGGGGATAGCAATCAGCCCCAGCATTTT. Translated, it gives CASSVHGDSNQPQHF.

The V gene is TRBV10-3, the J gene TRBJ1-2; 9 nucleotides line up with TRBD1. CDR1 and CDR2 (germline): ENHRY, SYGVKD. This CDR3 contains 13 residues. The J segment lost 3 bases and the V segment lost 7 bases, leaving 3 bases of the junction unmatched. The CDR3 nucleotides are TGTGCCATCAAGGACAGGGGTGACTATGGCTACACCTTC. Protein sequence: CAIKDRGDYGYTF.

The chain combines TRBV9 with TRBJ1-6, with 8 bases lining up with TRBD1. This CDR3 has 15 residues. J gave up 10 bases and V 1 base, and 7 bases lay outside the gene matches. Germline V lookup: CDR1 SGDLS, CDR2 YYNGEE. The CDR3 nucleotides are TGTGCCAGCAGCGTAACAGGGGGACGCGGGTCACCCCTCCACTTT. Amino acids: CASSVTGGRGSPLHF.

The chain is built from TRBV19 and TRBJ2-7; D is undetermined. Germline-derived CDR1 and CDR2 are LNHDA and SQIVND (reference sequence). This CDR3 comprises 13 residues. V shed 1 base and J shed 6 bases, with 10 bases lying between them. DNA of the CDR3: TGTGCCAGTAGTATAGGGGCGCAAGGCGAGCAGTACTTC. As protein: CASSIGAQGEQYF.

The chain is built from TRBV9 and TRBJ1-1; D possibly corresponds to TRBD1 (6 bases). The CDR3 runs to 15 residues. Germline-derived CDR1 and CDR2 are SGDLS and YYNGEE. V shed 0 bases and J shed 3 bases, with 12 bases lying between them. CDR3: CASSVVSGADTEAFF. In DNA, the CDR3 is TGTGCCAGCAGCGTAGTTTCAGGGGCAGACACTGAAGCTTTCTTT.

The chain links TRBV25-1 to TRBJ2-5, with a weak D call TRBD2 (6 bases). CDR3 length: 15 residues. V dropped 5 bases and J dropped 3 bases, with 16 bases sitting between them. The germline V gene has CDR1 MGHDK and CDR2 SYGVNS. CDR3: CASSSLGGWEETQYF. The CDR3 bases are TGTGCCAGCAGTTCACTGGGGGGATGGGAAGAGACCCAGTACTTC.

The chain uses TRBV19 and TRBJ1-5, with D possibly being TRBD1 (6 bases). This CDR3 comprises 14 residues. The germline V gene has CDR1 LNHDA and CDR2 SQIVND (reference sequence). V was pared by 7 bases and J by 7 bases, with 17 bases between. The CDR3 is CASTPFDRQQPQHF. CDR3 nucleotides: TGTGCCAGTACCCCATTCGACAGGCAACAGCCCCAGCATTTT.

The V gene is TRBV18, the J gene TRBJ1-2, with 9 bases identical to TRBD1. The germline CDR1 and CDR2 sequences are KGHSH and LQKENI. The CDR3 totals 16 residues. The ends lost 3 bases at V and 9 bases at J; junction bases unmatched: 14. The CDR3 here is CASSPQPGQGFFRYTF. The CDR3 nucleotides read TGTGCCAGCTCACCTCAACCGGGACAGGGTTTTTTTCGCTACACCTTC.

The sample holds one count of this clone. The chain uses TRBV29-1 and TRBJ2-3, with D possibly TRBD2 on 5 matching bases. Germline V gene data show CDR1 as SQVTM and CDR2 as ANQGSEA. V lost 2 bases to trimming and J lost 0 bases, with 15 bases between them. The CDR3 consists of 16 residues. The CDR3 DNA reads TGCAGCGTTGAAAGTCGTAGGAGGACTAGCACAGATACGCAGTATTTT. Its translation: CSVESRRRTSTDTQYF.

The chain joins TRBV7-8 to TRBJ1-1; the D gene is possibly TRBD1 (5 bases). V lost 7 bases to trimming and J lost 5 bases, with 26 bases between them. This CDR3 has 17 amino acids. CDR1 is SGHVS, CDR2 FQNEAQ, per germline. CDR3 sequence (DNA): TGTGCCAGCAAAGTAGGGAAACTAGCGGGGGAACGAACTGAAGCTTTCTTT. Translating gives CASKVGKLAGERTEAFF.

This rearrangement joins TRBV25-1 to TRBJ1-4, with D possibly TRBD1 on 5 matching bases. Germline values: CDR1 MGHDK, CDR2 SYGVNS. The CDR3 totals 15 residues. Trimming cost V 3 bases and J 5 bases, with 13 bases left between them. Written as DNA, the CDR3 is TGTGCCAGCAGTGAGCAGGGCCCAGCAAATGAAAAACTGTTTTTT. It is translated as CASSEQGPANEKLFF.

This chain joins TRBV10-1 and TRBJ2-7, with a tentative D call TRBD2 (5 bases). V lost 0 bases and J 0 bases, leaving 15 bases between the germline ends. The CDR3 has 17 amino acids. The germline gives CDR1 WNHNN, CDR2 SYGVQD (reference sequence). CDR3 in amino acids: CASSESTSGINSYEQYF. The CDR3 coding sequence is TGCGCCAGCAGTGAGTCGACTTCGGGAATCAACTCCTACGAGCAGTACTTC.

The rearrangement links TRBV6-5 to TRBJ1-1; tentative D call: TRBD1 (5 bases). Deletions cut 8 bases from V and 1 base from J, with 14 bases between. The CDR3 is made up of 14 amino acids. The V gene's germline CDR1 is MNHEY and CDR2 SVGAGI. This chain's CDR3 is CASRDLGGNTEAFF. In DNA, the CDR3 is TGTGCCAGCCGCGACCTCGGGGGGAACACTGAAGCTTTCTTT.